The present entry profiles one T cell receptor beta chain with its context. Its antigen remains unidentified. The data were taken from a study of T-cell memory formation after mild COVID-19. Study summary: Largely donor-specific sequence clusters came from two donors.

Study observations and caveats: From day 15 to 85, contracting clones were balanced between CD4 and CD8, whereas later expanders leaned toward CD4+.

Each CDR3 protein is one row after TCRdb ran MiXCR on the 5' RACE reads. The sample shows some 160,000 distinct CDR3 sequences, about 28% of them seen only once. The CDR3 is made up of 15 amino acids. In germline, CDR1 is SGHRS, CDR2 YFSETQ. With 3 bases clipped from V and 5 bases from J, the junction kept 7 bases outside the gene matches. The V gene is TRBV5-1, the J gene TRBJ2-2, with 7 bases aligning to TRBD2. This receptor was identified in an adult woman who had mild COVID-19 (a few samples of this study predate the infection). Cell type and time point are not known. The sequencing input was PBMCs or a T cell subset sorted from them (not recorded which). This CDR3 is CASSSGPGGTGELFF. CDR3 in DNA: TGCGCCAGCAGCTCGGGACCGGGAGGAACCGGGGAGCTGTTTTTT.